The 21 T cell receptor beta chains listed next were all sequenced from one sample in a study of control samples from healthy donors and cancer patients. Assay used: immunoSEQ multiplex PCR; TCRdb lists only in-frame clones, some missing. Of some 64,000 clones in the sample, 90% were seen once. Sequencing was performed on PBMCs. These receptors were taken from a woman aged 50 to 60 with colorectal cancer.

The chain links TRBV27 to TRBJ2-1, with 10 bases aligning to TRBD2. The germline CDR1 and CDR2 sequences are MNHEY and SMNVEV (reference sequence). The J segment lost 2 bases and the V segment lost 3 bases, leaving 4 bases of the junction unmatched. This CDR3 spans 16 amino acids. This CDR3 reads CASSFLAGVTYNEQFF. The CDR3, as DNA: TGTGCCAGCAGTTTCCTAGCGGGAGTCACCTACAATGAGCAGTTCTTC.

The gene calls are TRBV5-5 and TRBJ1-2; D unresolved. The V end was cut by 4 bases, the J end by 7 bases, with 20 bases between. The CDR3 is 15 amino acids. The germline gives CDR1 SGHKS, CDR2 YYEKEE (reference sequence). CDR3 residues: CASSPPGRSSGGYTF. DNA for the CDR3: TGTGCCAGCAGCCCTCCCGGGCGGTCCAGTGGTGGCTACACCTTC.

This chain links TRBV18 with TRBJ1-1; 10 positions agree with TRBD1. Germline CDR1 KGHSH, CDR2 LQKENI. The CDR3 sequence is 15 residues long. V lost 0 bases and J lost 3; bases outside the gene matches: 1. CDR3 DNA sequence: TGTGCCAGCTCACCACCGGGACAGGGGCACACTGAAGCTTTCTTT. It encodes CASSPPGQGHTEAFF.

This clone showed up just once. The chain has TRBV7-8 and TRBJ1-5; D is unclear. V lost 1 base to trimming and J lost 0 bases, with 13 bases between them. CDR3 size: 17 residues. Germline assignment: CDR1 SGHVS and CDR2 FQNEAQ. The CDR3 is CASSLGWEIYSNQPQHF. In nucleotides, the CDR3 is TGTGCCAGCAGCTTAGGTTGGGAAATCTATAGCAATCAGCCCCAGCATTTT.

This chain connects TRBV5-1 to TRBJ1-4; D might be TRBD1 (5 bases). Germline V gene lookup returns CDR1 SGHRS and CDR2 YFSETQ. The CDR3 is 15 amino acids. Trimming shortened V by 4 bases and J by 5 bases, and 15 bases separated the two germline ends. The CDR3 protein is CASSVDTGPNEKLFF. The CDR3 DNA is TGCGCCAGCAGCGTCGATACAGGACCAAATGAAAAACTGTTTTTT.

V usage is TRBV27 and J usage is TRBJ2-3; D may match TRBD1 or TRBD2 (6 bases each). V dropped 5 bases and J dropped 5 bases, with 23 bases sitting between them. The CDR3 runs to 17 residues. The germline V gene has CDR1 MNHEY and CDR2 SMNVEV (reference sequence). In DNA form, the CDR3 reads TGTGCCAGCAGTCTCGCCCCAAAGGGGGGTATAGTAGATACGCAGTATTTT. It yields the protein CASSLAPKGGIVDTQYF.

The chain uses TRBV11-2 and TRBJ1-4; D gene ambiguous. The CDR3 length is 17 residues. CDR1 is SGHAT and CDR2 is FQNNGV in the germline V gene. V lost 4 bases and J lost 7, with 22 bases in between. The CDR3 DNA follows: TGTGCCAGCAGCTCCTACGCCGGACGGCGTAGTAGTGAAAAACTGTTTTTT. Residues: CASSSYAGRRSSEKLFF.

The chain links TRBV12-5 to TRBJ1-1; D gene uncertain. The CDR3 is 13 amino acids. The germline V gene has CDR1 LGHNT and CDR2 FRNRAP. Trimming pared 2 bases from V and 3 bases from J, leaving 7 bases between. CDR3 nucleotides: TGTGCTAGTGGTTTGTACCCGGACACTGAAGCTTTCTTT. Its protein is CASGLYPDTEAFF.

The gene calls are TRBV5-6 and TRBJ1-2; D gene uncertain. The CDR3 spans 11 residues. V shed 3 bases and J shed 14 bases, with 14 bases lying between them. The germline gives CDR1 SGHDT, CDR2 YYEEEE. The CDR3 region has the DNA TGTGCCAGCAGCTCGGGGATCCTGACTACCTTC. This translates into CASSSGILTTF.

The chain is built from TRBV4-2 and TRBJ1-3; D possibly corresponds to TRBD1 (6 bases). V shed 4 bases and J shed 1 base, with 11 bases lying between them. Germline values: CDR1 LGHNA, CDR2 YNFKEQ. The CDR3 consists of 15 residues. Here the CDR3 DNA reads TGTGCCAGCAGCCCAGTCCAGGGGTCTGGAAACACCATATATTTT. It translates to CASSPVQGSGNTIYF.

This rearrangement joins TRBV28 to TRBJ1-2; 7 nucleotides align to TRBD1. The germline CDR1 and CDR2 sequences are MDHEN and SYDVKM. J was trimmed by 6 bases and V by 1 base; bases with no gene match: 8. CDR3 length equals 15 residues. CDR3 protein: CASSLYGTGQDGYTF. The DNA of the CDR3 is TGTGCCAGCAGTTTATACGGTACTGGACAGGATGGCTACACCTTC.

CDR3: CATLLSGLPSYEQYF. In nucleotides, the CDR3 is TGTGCCACGCTCCTTAGCGGACTCCCCTCCTACGAGCAGTACTTC. The chain links TRBV6-5 to TRBJ2-7, with a possible D match to TRBD2 (6 bases). Deletions cut 10 bases from V and 0 bases from J, with 19 bases between. The V gene's germline CDR1 is MNHEY and CDR2 SVGAGI. The CDR3 extends over 15 amino acids.

This chain uses TRBV6-4 with TRBJ2-1; D remains unclear. The V end was cut by 5 bases, the J end by 3 bases, with 8 bases between. The CDR3 loop spans 13 amino acids. CDR1 and CDR2 from the germline V gene are MRHNA and SNTAGT. The CDR3 here is CASSFDNYNEQFF. The CDR3 DNA reads TGTGCCAGCAGTTTTGACAACTACAATGAGCAGTTCTTC.

This clone is termed medium-sized. The chain is built from TRBV19 and TRBJ1-1; 7 nucleotides match TRBD1. Germline CDR1 and CDR2: LNHDA and SQIVND (reference sequence). The V and J ends lost 3 bases and 1 base, in that order; junction bases with no gene match: 2. The CDR3 totals 14 residues. The CDR3 bases are TGTGCCAGTAGTATGGGGACAGAGAACACTGAAGCTTTCTTT. It encodes CASSMGTENTEAFF. Together with reference TRBV19 and TRBJ1-1, the CDR3 gives the full variable domain: DGGITQSPKYLFRKEGQNVTLSCEQNLNHDAMYWYRQDPGQGLRLIYYSQIVNDFQKGDIAEGYSVSREKKESFPLTVTSAQKNPTAFYLCASSMGTENTEAFFGQGTRLTVV.

Within the sample, this clone is medium-sized. The chain combines TRBV4-1 with TRBJ2-7, with TRBD1 matching 7 bases. From germline, CDR1 is MGHRA and CDR2 YSYEKL. This CDR3 has 15 residues. V was pared by 1 base and J by 0 bases, with 3 bases of the junction left unmatched. For the CDR3, the DNA is TGCGCCAGCAGCCAAGGGGCAGGGGGCTCCTACGAGCAGTACTTC. It specifies CASSQGAGGSYEQYF.

The J gene is TRBJ1-1, the V gene TRBV15; the D gene is possibly TRBD1 (5 bases). Trimming stripped 5 bases from V and 0 bases from J, with 7 bases between. This CDR3 has 13 residues. Germline-derived CDR1 and CDR2 are LNHNV and YYDKDF (reference sequence). This CDR3 reads CATSGRVNTEAFF. The DNA of the CDR3 is TGTGCCACCAGCGGCAGGGTGAACACTGAAGCTTTCTTT.

In its sample, this clone was seen once. The V and J genes are TRBV5-5 and TRBJ2-5; 7 bases fit TRBD2. The CDR3 runs to 14 residues. J lost 0 bases, V lost 4 bases, and 3 bases had no gene match. Germline CDR1 is SGHKS and CDR2 is YYEKEE (reference sequence). The CDR3 DNA reads as TGTGCCAGCAGCCCCGGGGGGAACCAAGAGACCCAGTACTTC. Its protein product is CASSPGGNQETQYF.

The rearrangement uses TRBV7-9 and TRBJ2-3; TRBD2 aligns across 10 bases. Germline V gene data show CDR1 as SEHNR and CDR2 as FQNEAQ (reference sequence). The V segment lost 8 bases and the J segment 4 bases; nucleotides outside the gene matches: 6. The CDR3 totals 14 residues. The CDR3 DNA is TGTGCCAGCGATACACTAGCGGGACCAGATACGCAGTATTTT. This translates into CASDTLAGPDTQYF.

CDR3 sequence reads: CASSSQGQGMGEQYF. The CDR3 DNA reads TGCGCCAGCAGCTCCCAGGGACAGGGGATGGGCGAGCAGTACTTC. The J gene is TRBJ2-7, the V gene TRBV5-1; 10 bases are a match to TRBD1. V gave up 3 bases and J gave up 6 bases; unmatched junction bases: 9. Germline V CDR1 and CDR2: SGHRS, YFSETQ. This CDR3 has 15 residues. The full variable domain, in which reference TRBV5-1 and TRBJ2-7 provide the parts outside the CDR3, is KAGVTQTPRYLIKTRGQQVTLSCSPISGHRSVSWYQQTPGQGLQFLFEYFSETQRNKGNFPGRFSGRQFSNSRSEMNVSTLELGDSALYLCASSSQGQGMGEQYFGPGTRLTVT.

The chain joins TRBV11-2 to TRBJ1-4; D gene unclear. The germline gives CDR1 SGHAT, CDR2 FQNNGV. V was pared by 8 bases and J by 7 bases, with 14 bases between. The CDR3 length is 13 residues. The CDR3 is CASGPAHREKLFF. The DNA for the CDR3 is TGTGCCAGCGGGCCGGCCCACCGTGAAAAACTGTTTTTT. The full variable domain, its missing parts supplied by reference TRBV11-2 and TRBJ1-4, is EAGVAQSPRYKIIEKRQSVAFWCNPISGHATLYWYQQILGQGPKLLIQFQNNGVVDDSQLPKDRFSAERLKGVDSTLKIQPAKLEDSAVYLCASGPAHREKLFFGSGTQLSVL.

CDR3 sequence (DNA): TGTGCCAGCAGTTTAGCGGGAGCGAGCGAGCAGTACTTC. Amino acids: CASSLAGASEQYF. This chain links TRBV27 with TRBJ2-7; TRBD2 matches at 7 bases. The V and J ends lost 2 bases and 6 bases, in that order; junction bases with no gene match: 4. CDR3 length: 13 amino acids. Germline assignment: CDR1 MNHEY and CDR2 SMNVEV (reference sequence).